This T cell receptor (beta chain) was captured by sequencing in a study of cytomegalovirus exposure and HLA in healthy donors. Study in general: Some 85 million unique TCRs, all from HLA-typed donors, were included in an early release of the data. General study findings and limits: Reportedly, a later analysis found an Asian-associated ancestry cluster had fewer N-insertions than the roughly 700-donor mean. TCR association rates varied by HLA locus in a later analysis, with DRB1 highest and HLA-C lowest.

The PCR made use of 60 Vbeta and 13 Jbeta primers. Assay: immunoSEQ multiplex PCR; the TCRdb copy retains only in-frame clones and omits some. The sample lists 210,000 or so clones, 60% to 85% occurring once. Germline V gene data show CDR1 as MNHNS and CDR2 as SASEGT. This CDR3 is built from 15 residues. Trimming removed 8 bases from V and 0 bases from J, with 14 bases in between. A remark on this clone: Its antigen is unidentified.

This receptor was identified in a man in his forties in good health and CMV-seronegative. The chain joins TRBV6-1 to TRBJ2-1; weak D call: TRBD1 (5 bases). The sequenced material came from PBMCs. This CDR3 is CASLSQGSSYNEQFF. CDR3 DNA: TGTGCCAGCCTGAGTCAGGGAAGCTCCTACAATGAGCAGTTCTTC.